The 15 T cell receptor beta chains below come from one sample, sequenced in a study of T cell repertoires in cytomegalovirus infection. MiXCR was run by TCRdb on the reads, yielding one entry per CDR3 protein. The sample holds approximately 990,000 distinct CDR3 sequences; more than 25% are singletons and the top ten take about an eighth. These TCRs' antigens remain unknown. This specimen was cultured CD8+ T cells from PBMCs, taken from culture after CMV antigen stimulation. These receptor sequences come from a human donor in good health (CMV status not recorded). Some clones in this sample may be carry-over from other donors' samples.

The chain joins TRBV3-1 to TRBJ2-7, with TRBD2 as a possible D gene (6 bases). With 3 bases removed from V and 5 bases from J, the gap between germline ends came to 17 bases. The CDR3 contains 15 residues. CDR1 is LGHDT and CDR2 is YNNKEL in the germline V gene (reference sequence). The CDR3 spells CASSHRGMGEDEQYF. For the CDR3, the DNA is TGTGCCAGCAGCCACCGAGGAATGGGGGAGGACGAGCAGTACTTC.

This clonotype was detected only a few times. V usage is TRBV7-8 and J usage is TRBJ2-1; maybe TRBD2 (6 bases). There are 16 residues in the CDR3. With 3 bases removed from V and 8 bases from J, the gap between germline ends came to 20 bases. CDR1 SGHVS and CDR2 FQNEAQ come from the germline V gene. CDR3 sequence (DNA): TGTGCCAGCAGCTTCCAGGAGTTTTTTGGGGAGGATGAGCAGTTCTTC. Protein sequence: CASSFQEFFGEDEQFF.

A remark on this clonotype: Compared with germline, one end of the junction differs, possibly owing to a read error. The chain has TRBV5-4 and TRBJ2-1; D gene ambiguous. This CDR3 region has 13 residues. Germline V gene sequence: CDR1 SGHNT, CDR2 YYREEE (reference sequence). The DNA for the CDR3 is TGTGCCAGCAGCCCCTCGGCCTACAATGAGCGGTTCTTC. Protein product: CASSPSAYNERFF.

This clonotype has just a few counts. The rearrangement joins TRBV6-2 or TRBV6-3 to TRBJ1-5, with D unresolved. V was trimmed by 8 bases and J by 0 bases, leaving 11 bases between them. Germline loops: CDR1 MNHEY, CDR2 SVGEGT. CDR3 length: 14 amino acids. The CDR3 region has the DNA TGTGCCAGCTGCCTAGTCTTTAGCAATCAGCCCCAGCATTTT. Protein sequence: CASCLVFSNQPQHF.

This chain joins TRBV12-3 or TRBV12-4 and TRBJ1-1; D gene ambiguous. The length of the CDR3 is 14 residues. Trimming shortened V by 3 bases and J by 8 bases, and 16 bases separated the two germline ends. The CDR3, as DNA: TGTGCCAGCAGTTTTACATCACGACTGGGGGAAGCTTTCTTT. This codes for CASSFTSRLGEAFF.

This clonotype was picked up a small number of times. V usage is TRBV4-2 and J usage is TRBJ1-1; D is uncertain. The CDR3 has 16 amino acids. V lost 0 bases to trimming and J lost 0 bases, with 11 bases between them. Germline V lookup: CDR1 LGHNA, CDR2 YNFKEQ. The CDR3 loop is CASSQDSEHLNTEAFF. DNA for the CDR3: TGTGCCAGCAGCCAAGATAGTGAACACTTGAACACTGAAGCTTTCTTT.

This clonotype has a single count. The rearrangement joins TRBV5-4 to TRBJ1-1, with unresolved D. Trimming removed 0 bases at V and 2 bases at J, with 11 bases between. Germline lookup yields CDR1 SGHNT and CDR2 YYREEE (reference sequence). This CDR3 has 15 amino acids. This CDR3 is CASSLAGSPNTEAFF. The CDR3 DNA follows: TGTGCCAGCAGCTTGGCCGGTTCACCAAACACTGAAGCTTTCTTT.

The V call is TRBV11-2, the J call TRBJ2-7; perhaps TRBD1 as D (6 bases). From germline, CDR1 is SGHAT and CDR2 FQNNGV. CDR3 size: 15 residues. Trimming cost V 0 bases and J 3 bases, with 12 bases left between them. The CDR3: CASSLEQGTNYEQYF. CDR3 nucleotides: TGTGCCAGCAGCTTAGAGCAGGGGACGAACTACGAGCAGTACTTC.

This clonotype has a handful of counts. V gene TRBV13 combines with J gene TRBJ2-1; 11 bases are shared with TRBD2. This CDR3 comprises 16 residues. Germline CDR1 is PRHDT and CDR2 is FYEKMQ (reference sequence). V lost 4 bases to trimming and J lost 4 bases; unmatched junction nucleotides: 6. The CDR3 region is CASSSTGTSGYNEQFF. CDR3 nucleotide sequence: TGTGCCAGCAGCTCGACCGGGACTAGCGGATACAATGAGCAGTTCTTC. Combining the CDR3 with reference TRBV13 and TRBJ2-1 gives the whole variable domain AAGVIQSPRHLIKEKRETATLKCYPIPRHDTVYWYQQGPGQDPQFLISFYEKMQSDKGSIPDRFSAQQFSDYHSELNMSSLELGDSALYFCASSSTGTSGYNEQFFGPGTRLTVL.

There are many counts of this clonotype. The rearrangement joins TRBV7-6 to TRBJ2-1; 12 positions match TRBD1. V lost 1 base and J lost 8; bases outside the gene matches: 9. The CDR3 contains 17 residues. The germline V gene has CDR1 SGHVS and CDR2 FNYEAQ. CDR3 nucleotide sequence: TGTGCCAGCAGCTTAGAACCGGGACAGGGGGCTTTTGATGAGCAGTTCTTC. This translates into CASSLEPGQGAFDEQFF. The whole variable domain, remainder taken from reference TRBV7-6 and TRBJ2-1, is GAGVSQSPRYKVTKRGQDVALRCDPISGHVSLYWYRQALGQGPEFLTYFNYEAQQDKSGLPNDRFSAERPEGSISTLTIQRTEQRDSAMYRCASSLEPGQGAFDEQFFGPGTRLTVL.

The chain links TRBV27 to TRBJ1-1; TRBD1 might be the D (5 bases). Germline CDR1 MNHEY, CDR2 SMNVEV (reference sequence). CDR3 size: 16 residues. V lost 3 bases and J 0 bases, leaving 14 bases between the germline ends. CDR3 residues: CASSFERGSMNTEAFF. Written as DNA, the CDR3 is TGTGCCAGCAGTTTTGAGCGGGGCAGTATGAACACTGAAGCTTTCTTT.

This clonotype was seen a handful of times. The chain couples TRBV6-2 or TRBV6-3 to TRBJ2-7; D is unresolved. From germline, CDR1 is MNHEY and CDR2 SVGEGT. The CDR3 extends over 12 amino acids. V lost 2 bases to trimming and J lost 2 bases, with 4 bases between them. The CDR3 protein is CASSYPPYEQYF. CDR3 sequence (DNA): TGTGCCAGCAGTTACCCCCCCTACGAGCAGTACTTC.

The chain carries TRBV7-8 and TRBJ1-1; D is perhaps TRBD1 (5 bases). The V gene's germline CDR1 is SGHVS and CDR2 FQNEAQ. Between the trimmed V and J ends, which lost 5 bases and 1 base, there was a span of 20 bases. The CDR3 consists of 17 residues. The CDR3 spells CASSHPRDAGGNTEAFF. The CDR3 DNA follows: TGTGCCAGCAGCCACCCTAGGGACGCCGGCGGGAACACTGAAGCTTTCTTT.

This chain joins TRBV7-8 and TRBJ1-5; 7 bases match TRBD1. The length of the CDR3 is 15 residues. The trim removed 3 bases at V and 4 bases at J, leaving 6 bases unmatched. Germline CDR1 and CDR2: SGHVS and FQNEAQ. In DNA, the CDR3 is TGTGCCAGCAGCTTCCGGACAGGACCGAATCAGCCCCAGCATTTT. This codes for CASSFRTGPNQPQHF.

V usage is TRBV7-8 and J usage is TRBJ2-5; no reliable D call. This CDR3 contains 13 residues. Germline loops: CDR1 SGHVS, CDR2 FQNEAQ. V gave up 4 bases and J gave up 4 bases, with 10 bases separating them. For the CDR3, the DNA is TGTGCCAGCAGCTCTCATCTTGGAGAGACCCAGTACTTC. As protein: CASSSHLGETQYF. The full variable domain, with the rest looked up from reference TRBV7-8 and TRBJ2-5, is GAGVSQSPRYKVAKRGQDVALRCDPISGHVSLFWYQQALGQGPEFLTYFQNEAQLDKSGLPSDRFFAERPEGSVSTLKIQRTQQEDSAVYLCASSSHLGETQYFGPGTRLLVL.